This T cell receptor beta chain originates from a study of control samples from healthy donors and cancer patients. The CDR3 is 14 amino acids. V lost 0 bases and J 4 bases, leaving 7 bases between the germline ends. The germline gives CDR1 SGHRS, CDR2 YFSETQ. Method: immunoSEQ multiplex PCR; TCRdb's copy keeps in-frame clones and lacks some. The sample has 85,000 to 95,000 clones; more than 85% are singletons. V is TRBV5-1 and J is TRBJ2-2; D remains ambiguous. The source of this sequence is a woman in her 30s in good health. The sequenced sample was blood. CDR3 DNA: TGCGCCAGCAGCTTGGAGGGTAGCACCGGGGAGCTGTTTTTT. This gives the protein CASSLEGSTGELFF.